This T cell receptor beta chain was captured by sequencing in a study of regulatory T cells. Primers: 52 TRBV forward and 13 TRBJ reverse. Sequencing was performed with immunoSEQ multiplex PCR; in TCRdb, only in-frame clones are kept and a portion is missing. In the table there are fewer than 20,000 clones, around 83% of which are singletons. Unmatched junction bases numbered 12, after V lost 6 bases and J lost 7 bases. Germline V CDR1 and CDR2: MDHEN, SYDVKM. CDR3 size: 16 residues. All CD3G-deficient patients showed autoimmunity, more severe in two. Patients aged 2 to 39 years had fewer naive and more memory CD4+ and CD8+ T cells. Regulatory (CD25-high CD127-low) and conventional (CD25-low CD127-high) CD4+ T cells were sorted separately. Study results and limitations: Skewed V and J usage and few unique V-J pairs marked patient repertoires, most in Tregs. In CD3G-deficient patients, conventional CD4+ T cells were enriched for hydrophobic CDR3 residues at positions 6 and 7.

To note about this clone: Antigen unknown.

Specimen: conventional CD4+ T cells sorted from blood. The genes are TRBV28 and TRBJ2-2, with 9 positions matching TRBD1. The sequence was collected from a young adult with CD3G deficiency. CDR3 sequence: CASRSTGGRLSGELFF. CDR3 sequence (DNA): TGTGCCAGCAGGTCGACAGGGGGGAGGTTGAGCGGGGAGCTGTTTTTT.